This T cell receptor beta chain was recovered during a study of cytomegalovirus exposure and HLA in healthy donors. Study-wide findings and caveats: Clusters of TCRs from the first cohort tended to co-occur in the 110 or so validation repertoires (as a later analysis found). Generally TCR sequences proved uncommon, though certain public TCRs appeared in numerous donors. Reports described diagnosis of cytomegalovirus status by the classifier as highly specific and sensitive. The study designated 150 or so TCR beta chains cytomegalovirus-associated.

CDR3 size: 16 residues. CDR1 and CDR2 from the germline V gene are MNHEY and SMNVEV (reference sequence). V dropped 6 bases and J dropped 4; count of bases not matched to a gene: 12. The data were produced by immunoSEQ multiplex PCR, yet TCRdb's version contains in-frame clones alone and is incomplete. Of about 73,000 clones listed, about 93% are singletons. Concerning this clone itself: What it recognizes is unknown.

Sequences were obtained from PBMCs. This chain links TRBV27 with TRBJ1-2; 9 bases agree with TRBD1. The TCR was taken from a woman between 18 and 30 years old in good health and CMV-seropositive. This chain's CDR3 is CASSQTGTGYGYGYTF. CDR3 nucleotides: TGTGCCAGCAGCCAGACCGGGACAGGGTATGGCTATGGCTACACCTTC.